One T cell receptor (beta chain) is described in this entry. Its target is not known. The CDR3 extends over 14 amino acids. Germline loops: CDR1 SGHRS, CDR2 YFSETQ. V lost 3 bases and J lost 3; bases outside the gene matches: 5. These data come from a study of cytomegalovirus exposure and HLA in healthy donors. Findings and caveats of the study: Earlier analysis looked at TCR beta V segments, and most were productive about 90% or about 30% of the time.

The PCR made use of 60 Vbeta and 13 Jbeta primers. The repertoire was sequenced with immunoSEQ multiplex PCR; TCRdb's copy has only in-frame clones and lacks some. The table has roughly 150,000 clones, 75% to 85% seen once. The sequencing input was PBMCs. The rearrangement uses TRBV5-1 and TRBJ2-7; 8 bases match TRBD1. The clonotype comes from a woman aged 18-29 years in good health and CMV-seronegative. The CDR3 sequence is CASSWRTGNYEQYF. CDR3 DNA: TGCGCCAGCAGCTGGAGGACAGGGAACTACGAGCAGTACTTC.